This T cell receptor beta chain was identified in a study of T-cell reconstitution after alpha-beta-depleted transplantation in children. This clonotype showed up many times. The antigen is unknown. Preparing the TCRbeta library involved the use of unique molecular identifiers. Via MiXCR, TCRdb re-called the PCR reads, giving one row per CDR3 protein. The table records hundreds of thousands of distinct CDR3 sequences, 7.5% to 9.5% of them present only once. General study results and limits: T-cell numbers and diversity, one year after transplant, stemmed largely from T cells that were newly produced.

Sample: PBMCs, mostly from graft donor cells, taken 180 days after TCRalphabeta/CD19-depleted stem cell transplant. This clonotype originated in a male patient under 18 who had a stem cell transplant for acute lymphoblastic leukemia, so the T cells may come from the graft donor.

The CDR3 loop reads CASSLGGRMTEAFF. For the CDR3, the DNA is TGTGCCAGCAGCTTAGGCGGGCGTATGACTGAAGCTTTCTTT. The chain joins TRBV7-2 to TRBJ1-1; the D is unclear. V was clipped by 1 base and J by 5 bases, with 11 bases between them. Germline V gives CDR1 SGHTA, CDR2 FQGNSA. The CDR3 consists of 14 residues.